This T cell receptor (beta chain) was recovered during a study of vaccination effects on CD4 cells after COVID-19. The overall study: Two doses of BNT162b2 or mRNA-1273 vaccine were administered to participants. Whole-study results and caveats: Early timepoints after infection were absent, and convalescent patients were few in the study. In convalescents, spike-reactive clones (those seen post-vaccine) were mainly new vaccine-induced clones.

On this clone: The antigen remains undetermined.

In the ViraFEST assay, antigen-specific CD4+ clonotypes were identified by expansion after peptide-pool stimulation. Once cultured for nine to ten days, the cells underwent separation to obtain CD4+ T cells. PCR-confirmed SARS-CoV-2 infection occurred in the person between March and December 2020. Cultures of some 1.8 million PBMC per well contained approximately 9.6 IU/ml IL-2 plus 10 ug/ml peptides. V was trimmed by 0 bases and J by 6 bases, leaving 7 bases between them. The CDR3 extends over 14 amino acids. CDR1 is SGHDT and CDR2 is YYEEEE in the germline V gene. TCRdb's table, derived via immunoSEQ multiplex PCR, lists solely in-frame clones and lacks some. There are tens of thousands of clones in the sample; 55% to 75% occur only once, and approximately 30% lies in the top ten.

The V call is TRBV5-6, the J call TRBJ1-6, with D unresolved. This specimen was CD4+ T cells from PBMCs cultured with a peptide pool, taken before COVID-19 vaccination. This clonotype was sampled from a human donor who had a prior SARS-CoV-2 infection. Written as DNA, the CDR3 is TGTGCCAGCAGCTTGGTATCCGGTAATTCACCCCTCCACTTT. As protein: CASSLVSGNSPLHF.